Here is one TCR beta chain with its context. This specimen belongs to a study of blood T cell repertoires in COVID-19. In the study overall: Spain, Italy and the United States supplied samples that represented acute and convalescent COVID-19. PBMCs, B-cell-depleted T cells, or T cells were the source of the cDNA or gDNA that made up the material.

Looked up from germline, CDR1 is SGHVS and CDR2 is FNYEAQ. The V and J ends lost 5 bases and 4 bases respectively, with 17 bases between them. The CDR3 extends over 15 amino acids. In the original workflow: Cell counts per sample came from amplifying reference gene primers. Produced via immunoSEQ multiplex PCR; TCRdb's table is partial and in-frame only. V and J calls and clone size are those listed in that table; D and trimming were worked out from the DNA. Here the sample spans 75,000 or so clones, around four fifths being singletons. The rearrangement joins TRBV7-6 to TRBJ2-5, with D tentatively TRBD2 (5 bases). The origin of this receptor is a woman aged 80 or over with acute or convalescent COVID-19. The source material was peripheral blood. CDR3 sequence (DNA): TGTGCCAGCAGCCAACCGGGGAGTGGCGTAGAGACCCAGTACTTC. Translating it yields CASSQPGSGVETQYF.